The present T cell receptor (beta chain) was sequenced within a study of T cell responses to AZD1222 COVID-19 vaccine. Study-level results: Unmutated variant regions are reportedly targeted by nearly half of spike-specific TCRs. The breadth and depth of Spike-specific TCRs increased once two AZD1222 doses had been given.

Measured with immunoSEQ multiplex PCR; TCRdb has only the in-frame clones, and not every one. This sample yields 120,000 or so clones, of which just over 90% are seen a single time; 4.5% to 6% belongs to the top ten. In regard to this clone: Antigen unknown.

This material consisted of peripheral blood, taken 28 days after the second AZD1222 dose. This clonotype originated in an adult who received the AZD1222 COVID-19 vaccine.

CDR3 nucleotide sequence: TGTGCCAGCAGCTCACCCCGACAGGGGGCAAGGGTGAACACTGAAGCTTTCTTT. Amino acid sequence: CASSSPRQGARVNTEAFF. The rearrangement uses TRBV11-2 and TRBJ1-1; TRBD1 matches at 10 bases. Germline CDR1 SGHAT, CDR2 FQNNGV. The V and J ends lost 4 bases and 0 bases, in that order; junction bases with no gene match: 11. This CDR3 has 18 residues.